The 13 T cell receptor beta chains in this list originate from one sample, sequenced in a study of shared clonotypes between healthy human individuals. Measured with immunoSEQ multiplex PCR; TCRdb has only the in-frame clones, and not every one. The data contain hundreds of thousands of clones, about 95% of them singletons. The naive CD8 population came from CD45RO-negative cells selected for CCR7, without terminally differentiated effector memory CD45RA+ cells. Sample: naive CD8+ T cells sorted from blood. The receptors come from a woman between 25 and 40 years old in good health.

A single count supports this clone. The chain combines TRBV5-1 with TRBJ2-2; D possibly corresponds to TRBD2 (6 bases). Trimming removed 1 base at V and 0 bases at J, with 10 bases between. The V gene's germline CDR1 is SGHRS and CDR2 YFSETQ. This CDR3 is built from 16 residues. The chain's CDR3 is CASSLKRATNTGELFF. The CDR3 DNA reads TGCGCCAGCAGCTTGAAGCGGGCGACGAACACCGGGGAGCTGTTTTTT.

This chain connects TRBV4-2 to TRBJ2-3, with D perhaps being TRBD1 or TRBD2 (5 bases each). Germline lookup yields CDR1 LGHNA and CDR2 YNFKEQ. The CDR3 covers 17 residues. The V gene lost 0 bases and the J gene lost 2 bases, with 15 bases spanning the gap. CDR3: CASSQDWGSEDTDTQYF. The CDR3 nucleotides are TGTGCCAGCAGCCAAGATTGGGGCTCGGAGGACACAGATACGCAGTATTTT.

This sequence joins TRBV19 and TRBJ1-1; D uncertain. V was trimmed by 3 bases and J by 3 bases, leaving 11 bases between them. The CDR3 runs 14 residues. Germline loops: CDR1 LNHDA, CDR2 SQIVND (reference sequence). The CDR3 is CASSIVLHYTEAFF. CDR3 sequence (DNA): TGTGCCAGTAGTATTGTCCTGCACTACACTGAAGCTTTCTTT.

The chain joins TRBV25-1 to TRBJ2-1; D not certain. V was pared by 2 bases and J by 6 bases, with 8 bases between. Per the germline V gene, CDR1 is MGHDK and CDR2 is SYGVNS. The CDR3 is 13 amino acids. CDR3 sequence (DNA): TGTGCCAGCAGTGAAGGAAGGGTCAATGAGCAGTTCTTC. Its protein product is CASSEGRVNEQFF.

J is TRBJ2-7 and V is TRBV11-2; D may correspond to TRBD1 or TRBD2 (5 bases each). The CDR3 has 14 residues. CDR1 and CDR2 (germline): SGHAT, FQNNGV. V lost 0 bases to trimming and J lost 2 bases, with 8 bases between them. As DNA, the CDR3 is TGTGCCAGCAGCTTAGAAGGGGAGACCTACGAGCAGTACTTC. Translating gives CASSLEGETYEQYF.

The chain recombines TRBV6-1 with TRBJ2-2; no clear D gene. CDR1 and CDR2 (germline): MNHNS, SASEGT. The CDR3 runs 14 residues. V was clipped by 2 bases and J by 1 base, with 5 bases between them. The chain's CDR3 is CASSELGNTGELFF. The CDR3 nucleotides read TGTGCCAGCAGTGAACTGGGGAACACCGGGGAGCTGTTTTTT.

The chain employs TRBV5-1 and TRBJ2-2, with D possibly matching TRBD1 (5 bases). V was cut by 0 bases and J by 5 bases, with 20 bases left in between. The CDR3 totals 18 residues. Germline values: CDR1 SGHRS, CDR2 YFSETQ. The CDR3 protein is CASSLGASRGTWTGELFF. The CDR3 DNA follows: TGCGCCAGCAGCTTGGGGGCTAGTAGGGGAACCTGGACCGGGGAGCTGTTTTTT.

This clone occurred once. The chain couples TRBV7-9 to TRBJ2-5; no clear D gene. Per germline, CDR1 SEHNR and CDR2 FQNEAQ (reference sequence). With 4 bases removed from V and 2 bases from J, the gap between germline ends came to 8 bases. The CDR3 is 13 amino acids. This CDR3 is CASSSNPQETQYF. As DNA, the CDR3 is TGTGCCAGCAGCTCGAACCCACAAGAGACCCAGTACTTC.

The V gene is TRBV6-5, the J gene TRBJ2-1; 7 bases map to TRBD2. Germline CDR1 and CDR2: MNHEY and SVGAGI. This CDR3 is 12 amino acids long. V lost 4 bases to trimming and J lost 10 bases; unmatched junction nucleotides: 4. The CDR3 region is CASSSLAEEQFF. In DNA, the CDR3 is TGTGCCAGCAGTTCGCTAGCGGAGGAGCAGTTCTTC.

The chain joins TRBV5-1 to TRBJ2-2; 8 positions match TRBD1. The length of the CDR3 is 17 residues. Per the germline V gene, CDR1 is SGHRS and CDR2 is YFSETQ. The V gene end was trimmed by 0 bases and the J gene end by 5 bases; junction bases not matched to a gene: 9. In DNA, the CDR3 is TGCGCCAGCAGCTTGGCACCTACAGGGGGAGGAACCGGGGAGCTGTTTTTT. Encoded protein: CASSLAPTGGGTGELFF.

This chain connects TRBV7-9 to TRBJ2-1, with D unresolved. Trimming stripped 0 bases from V and 0 bases from J, with 3 bases between. The CDR3 length is 14 residues. Germline-derived CDR1 and CDR2 are SEHNR and FQNEAQ (reference sequence). This CDR3 is CASSLASSYNEQFF. The CDR3 DNA is TGTGCCAGCAGCTTAGCTAGCTCCTACAATGAGCAGTTCTTC.

There are a few counts of this clone. Other nucleotide sequences in the sample specify the same CDR3. The chain couples TRBV27 to TRBJ2-1; 13 bases agree with TRBD2. The CDR3 has 15 amino acids. Trimming took 5 bases from V and 5 from J; bases not matched to a gene: 3. Germline V gene data show CDR1 as MNHEY and CDR2 as SMNVEV (reference sequence). CDR3 nucleotide sequence: TGTGCCAGCAGTCCCGGGACTAGCGGGGACAATGAGCAGTTCTTC. As protein: CASSPGTSGDNEQFF.

The gene calls are TRBV19 and TRBJ2-7; 7 bases fit TRBD1. V was clipped by 5 bases and J by 6 bases; unmatched bases: 10. The CDR3 sequence is 14 residues long. Germline V gene data show CDR1 as LNHDA and CDR2 as SQIVND (reference sequence). The CDR3 is CASSDPGQSLEQYF. The CDR3 DNA sequence: TGTGCCAGTAGTGATCCGGGACAGTCTCTCGAGCAGTACTTC. The complete variable domain, with remaining parts taken from reference TRBV19 and TRBJ2-7, reads DGGITQSPKYLFRKEGQNVTLSCEQNLNHDAMYWYRQDPGQGLRLIYYSQIVNDFQKGDIAEGYSVSREKKESFPLTVTSAQKNPTAFYLCASSDPGQSLEQYFGPGTRLTVT.